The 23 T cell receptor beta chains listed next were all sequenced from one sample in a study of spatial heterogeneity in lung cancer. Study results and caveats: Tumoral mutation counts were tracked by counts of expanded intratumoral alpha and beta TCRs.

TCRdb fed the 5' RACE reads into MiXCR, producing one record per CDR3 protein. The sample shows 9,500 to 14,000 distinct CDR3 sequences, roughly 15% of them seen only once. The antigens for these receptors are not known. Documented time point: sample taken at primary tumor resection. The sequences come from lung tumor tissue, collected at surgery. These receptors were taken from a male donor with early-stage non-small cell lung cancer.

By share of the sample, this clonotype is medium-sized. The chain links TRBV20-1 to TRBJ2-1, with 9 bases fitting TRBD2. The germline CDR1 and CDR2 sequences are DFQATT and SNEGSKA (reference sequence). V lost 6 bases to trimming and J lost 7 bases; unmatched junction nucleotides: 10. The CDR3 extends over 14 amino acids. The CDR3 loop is CSAILPAGGNEQFF. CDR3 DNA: TGCAGTGCCATCCTCCCAGCGGGAGGAAATGAGCAGTTCTTC.

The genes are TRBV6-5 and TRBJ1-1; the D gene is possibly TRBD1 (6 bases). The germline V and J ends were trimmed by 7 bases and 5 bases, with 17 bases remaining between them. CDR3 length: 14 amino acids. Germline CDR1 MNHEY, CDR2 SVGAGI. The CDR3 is CASKGLRGRTEAFF. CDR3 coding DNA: TGTGCCAGCAAAGGGCTCCGGGGGCGTACTGAAGCTTTCTTT.

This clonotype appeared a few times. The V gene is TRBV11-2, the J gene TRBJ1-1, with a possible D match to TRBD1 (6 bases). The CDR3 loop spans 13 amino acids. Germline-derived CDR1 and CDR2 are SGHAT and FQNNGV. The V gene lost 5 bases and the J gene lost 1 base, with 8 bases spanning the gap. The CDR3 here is CASSPGQNTEAFF. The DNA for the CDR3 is TGTGCCAGCAGCCCGGGACAGAACACTGAAGCTTTCTTT.

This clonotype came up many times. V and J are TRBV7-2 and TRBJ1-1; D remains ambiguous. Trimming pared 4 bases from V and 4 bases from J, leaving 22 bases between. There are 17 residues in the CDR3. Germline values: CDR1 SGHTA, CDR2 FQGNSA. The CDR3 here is CASSSPDVGRAGTEAFF. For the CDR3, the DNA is TGTGCCAGCAGCTCCCCCGACGTCGGTCGGGCGGGCACTGAAGCTTTCTTT.

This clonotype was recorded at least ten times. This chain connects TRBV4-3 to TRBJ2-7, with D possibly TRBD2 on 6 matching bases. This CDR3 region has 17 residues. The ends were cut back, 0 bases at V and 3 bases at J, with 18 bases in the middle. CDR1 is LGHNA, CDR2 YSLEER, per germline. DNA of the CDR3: TGCGCCAGCAGCCAAGATCGGGGGTCAGGTGGTAACTACGAGCAGTACTTC. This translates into CASSQDRGSGGNYEQYF.

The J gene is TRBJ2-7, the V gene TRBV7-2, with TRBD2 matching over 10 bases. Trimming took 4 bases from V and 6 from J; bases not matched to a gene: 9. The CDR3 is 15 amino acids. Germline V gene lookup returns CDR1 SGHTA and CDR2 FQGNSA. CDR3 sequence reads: CASSSEREGLREQYF. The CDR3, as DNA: TGTGCCAGCAGCTCAGAGCGGGAGGGCCTCCGCGAGCAGTACTTC.

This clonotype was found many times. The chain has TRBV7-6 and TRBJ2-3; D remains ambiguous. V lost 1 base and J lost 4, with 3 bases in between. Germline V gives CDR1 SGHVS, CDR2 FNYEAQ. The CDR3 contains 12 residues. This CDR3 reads CASSLGPDTQYF. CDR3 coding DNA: TGTGCCAGCAGCTTAGGCCCAGATACGCAGTATTTT.

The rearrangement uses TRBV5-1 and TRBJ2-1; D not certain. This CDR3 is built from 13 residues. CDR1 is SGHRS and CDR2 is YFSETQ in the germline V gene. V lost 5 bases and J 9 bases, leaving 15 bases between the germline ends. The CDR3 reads CASSRATSTEQFF. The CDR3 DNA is TGCGCCAGCAGTCGCGCGACGTCCACTGAGCAGTTCTTC.

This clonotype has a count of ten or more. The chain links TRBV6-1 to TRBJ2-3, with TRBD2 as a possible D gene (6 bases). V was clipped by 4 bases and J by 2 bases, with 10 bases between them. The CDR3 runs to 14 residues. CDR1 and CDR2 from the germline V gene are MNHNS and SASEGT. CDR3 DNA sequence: TGTGCCAGCAGTGCACTGGGACTCACAGATACGCAGTATTTT. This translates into CASSALGLTDTQYF.

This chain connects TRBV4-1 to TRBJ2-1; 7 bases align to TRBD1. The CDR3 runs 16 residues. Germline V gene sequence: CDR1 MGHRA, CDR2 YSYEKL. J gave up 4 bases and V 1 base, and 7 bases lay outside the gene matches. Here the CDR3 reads CASSQVPGTVYNEQFF. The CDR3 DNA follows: TGCGCCAGCAGCCAAGTCCCCGGGACAGTTTACAATGAGCAGTTCTTC.

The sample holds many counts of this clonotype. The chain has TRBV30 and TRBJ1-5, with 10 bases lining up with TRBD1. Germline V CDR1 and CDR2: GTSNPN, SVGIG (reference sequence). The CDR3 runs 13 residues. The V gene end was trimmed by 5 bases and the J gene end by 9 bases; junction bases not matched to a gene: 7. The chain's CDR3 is CAWAEGQGRPQHF. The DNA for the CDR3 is TGTGCCTGGGCGGAGGGACAGGGGAGGCCCCAGCATTTT.

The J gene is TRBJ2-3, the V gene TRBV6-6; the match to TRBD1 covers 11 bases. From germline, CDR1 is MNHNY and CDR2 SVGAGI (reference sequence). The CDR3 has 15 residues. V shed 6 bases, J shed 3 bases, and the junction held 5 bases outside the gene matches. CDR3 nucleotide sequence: TGTGCCAGCAGCTCGGGACAGGGGGAGACAGATACGCAGTATTTT. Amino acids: CASSSGQGETDTQYF.

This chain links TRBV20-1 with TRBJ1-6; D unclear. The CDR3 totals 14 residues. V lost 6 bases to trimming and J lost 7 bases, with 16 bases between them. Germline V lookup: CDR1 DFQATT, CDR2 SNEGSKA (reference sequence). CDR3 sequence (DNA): TGCAGTGCGCTCAATCCCGGGAGGAATTCACCCCTCCACTTT. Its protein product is CSALNPGRNSPLHF.

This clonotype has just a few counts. CDR3: CASSQDRDSGRNEQFF. DNA of the CDR3: TGCGCCAGCAGCCAAGATCGTGATAGCGGGAGGAATGAGCAGTTCTTC. This chain connects TRBV4-1 to TRBJ2-1; TRBD2 agrees at 10 bases. The CDR3 consists of 16 residues. The trim removed 0 bases at V and 7 bases at J, leaving 6 bases unmatched. CDR1 is MGHRA and CDR2 is YSYEKL in the germline V gene.

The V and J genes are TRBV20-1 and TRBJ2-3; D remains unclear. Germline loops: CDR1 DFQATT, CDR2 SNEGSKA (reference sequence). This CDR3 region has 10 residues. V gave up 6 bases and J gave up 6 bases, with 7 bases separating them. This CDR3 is CSAVFDTQYF. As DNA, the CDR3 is TGCAGTGCCGTCTTTGATACGCAGTATTTT.

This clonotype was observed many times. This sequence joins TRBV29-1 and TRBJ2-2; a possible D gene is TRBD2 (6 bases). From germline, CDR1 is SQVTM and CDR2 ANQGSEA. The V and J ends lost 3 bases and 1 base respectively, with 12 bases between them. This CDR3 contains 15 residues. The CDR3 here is CSVESAGLNTGELFF. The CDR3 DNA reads TGCAGCGTTGAGTCAGCGGGCCTGAACACCGGGGAGCTGTTTTTT.

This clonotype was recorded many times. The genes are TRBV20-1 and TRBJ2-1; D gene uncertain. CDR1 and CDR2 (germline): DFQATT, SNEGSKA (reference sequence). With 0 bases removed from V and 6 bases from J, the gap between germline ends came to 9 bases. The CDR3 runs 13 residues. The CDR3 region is CSARDPTTNEQFF. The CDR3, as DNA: TGCAGTGCTAGAGATCCCACAACCAATGAGCAGTTCTTC.

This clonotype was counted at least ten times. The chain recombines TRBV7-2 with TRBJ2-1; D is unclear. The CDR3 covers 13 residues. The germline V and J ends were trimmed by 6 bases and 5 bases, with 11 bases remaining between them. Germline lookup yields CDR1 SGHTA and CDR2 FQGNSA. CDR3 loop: CASSPSRDNEQFF. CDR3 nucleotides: TGTGCCAGCAGTCCATCAAGAGACAATGAGCAGTTCTTC.

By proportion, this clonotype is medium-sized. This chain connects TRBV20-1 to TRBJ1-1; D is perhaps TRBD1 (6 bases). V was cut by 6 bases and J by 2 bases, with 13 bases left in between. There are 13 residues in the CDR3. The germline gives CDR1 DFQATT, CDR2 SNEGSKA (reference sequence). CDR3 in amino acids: CSAIRGINTEAFF. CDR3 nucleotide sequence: TGCAGTGCGATAAGGGGGATTAACACTGAAGCTTTCTTT.

The CDR3 DNA reads TGTGCCAGCAGCGTAGCTACGGCTAGCGGAGGCGCCACAGATACGCAGTATTTT. Protein product: CASSVATASGGATDTQYF. This chain uses TRBV9 with TRBJ2-3; 7 nucleotides line up with TRBD2. The V gene end was trimmed by 0 bases and the J gene end by 2 bases; junction bases not matched to a gene: 12. The CDR3 is made up of 18 amino acids. Germline CDR1 reads SGDLS; CDR2 reads YYNGEE.

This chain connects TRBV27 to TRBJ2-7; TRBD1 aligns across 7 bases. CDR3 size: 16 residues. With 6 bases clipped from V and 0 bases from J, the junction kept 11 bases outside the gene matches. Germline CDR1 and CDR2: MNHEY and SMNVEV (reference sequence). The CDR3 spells CASSHPLGQASYEQYF. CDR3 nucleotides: TGTGCCAGCAGCCACCCCCTCGGACAGGCCTCCTACGAGCAGTACTTC.

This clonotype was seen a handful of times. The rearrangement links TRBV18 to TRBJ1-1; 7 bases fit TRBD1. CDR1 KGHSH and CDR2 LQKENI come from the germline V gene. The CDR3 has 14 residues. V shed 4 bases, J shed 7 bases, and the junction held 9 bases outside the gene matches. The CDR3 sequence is CASSLGTEPLEAFF. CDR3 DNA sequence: TGTGCCAGCTCACTCGGGACAGAACCCCTTGAAGCTTTCTTT.

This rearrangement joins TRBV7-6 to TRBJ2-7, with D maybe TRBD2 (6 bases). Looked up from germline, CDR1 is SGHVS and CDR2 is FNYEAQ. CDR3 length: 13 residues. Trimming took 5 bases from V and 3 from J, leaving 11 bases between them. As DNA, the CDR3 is TGTGCCAGCAGCGCGGGACCGAACTACGAGCAGTACTTC. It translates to CASSAGPNYEQYF.